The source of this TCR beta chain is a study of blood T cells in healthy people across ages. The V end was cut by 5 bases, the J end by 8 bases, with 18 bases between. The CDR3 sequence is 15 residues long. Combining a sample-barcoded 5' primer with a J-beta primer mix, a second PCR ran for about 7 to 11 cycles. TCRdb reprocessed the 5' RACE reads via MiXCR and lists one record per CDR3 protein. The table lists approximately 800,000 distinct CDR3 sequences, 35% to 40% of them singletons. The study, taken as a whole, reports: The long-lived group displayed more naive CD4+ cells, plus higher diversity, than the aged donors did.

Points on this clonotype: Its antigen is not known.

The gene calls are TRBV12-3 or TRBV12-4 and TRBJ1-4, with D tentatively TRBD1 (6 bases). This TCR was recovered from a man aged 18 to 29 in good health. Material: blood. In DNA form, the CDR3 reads TGTGCCAGCAGTCCCCGGGGGGCAGAGATGGAAAAACTGTTTTTT. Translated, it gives CASSPRGAEMEKLFF.